This T cell receptor (beta chain) was sequenced in a study of T cell responses to AZD1222 COVID-19 vaccine. Of note for this clone: Its antigen is not known.

Generated by immunoSEQ multiplex PCR, the TCRdb table keeps only in-frame clones and is missing some. The table includes about 120,000 clones, about 86% detected once. Study-level findings and limits: Only a handful of people who got AZD1222 tested seropositive at baseline. Targets within unmutated variant regions were reportedly found for nearly half of spike-specific TCRs.

Trimming stripped 3 bases from V and 0 bases from J, with 8 bases between. The CDR3 runs to 14 residues. Per germline, CDR1 SEHNR and CDR2 FQNEAQ (reference sequence). The source was peripheral blood, collected on day 0 of AZD1222 vaccination. This sequence originates from an adult in good health. The genes are TRBV7-9 and TRBJ1-1; D gene uncertain. The CDR3 sequence: CASSFETMNTEAFF. The CDR3 nucleotides read TGTGCCAGCAGCTTCGAAACCATGAACACTGAAGCTTTCTTT.